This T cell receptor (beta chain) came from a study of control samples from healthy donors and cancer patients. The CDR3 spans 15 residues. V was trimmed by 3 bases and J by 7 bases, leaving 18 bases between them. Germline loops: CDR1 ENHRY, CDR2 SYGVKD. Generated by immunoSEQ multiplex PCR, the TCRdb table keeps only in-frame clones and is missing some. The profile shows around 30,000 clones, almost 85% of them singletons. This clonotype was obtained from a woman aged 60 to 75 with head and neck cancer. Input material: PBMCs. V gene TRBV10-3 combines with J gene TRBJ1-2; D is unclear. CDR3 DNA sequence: TGTGCCATCAGTGATACGTTTAGGACTAAGTTTGGCTACACCTTC. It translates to CAISDTFRTKFGYTF.